This passage covers 14 T cell receptor beta chains from one sample sequenced in a study of response to subunit inactivated influenza vaccine. Using its own MiXCR run on the RT-PCR reads, TCRdb lists one record per CDR3 protein. The data show about 570,000 distinct CDR3 sequences, over 9.5% seen once. The starting material was PBMCs from blood, obtained on the day of vaccination. These receptors originate from a man aged 45 to 65 who received an inactivated influenza vaccine.

CDR3 in DNA: TGCGCCAGCAACGAAATACAGGGCGGCTACGAGCAGTACTTC. Its translation: CASNEIQGGYEQYF. This sequence joins TRBV5-1 and TRBJ2-7, with D perhaps TRBD1 (6 bases). This CDR3 region has 14 residues. Germline CDR1 reads SGHRS; CDR2 reads YFSETQ. V gave up 6 bases and J gave up 3 bases, with 16 bases separating them.

The V call is TRBV6-1, the J call TRBJ2-2; D is possibly TRBD2 (6 bases). Trimming cost V 5 bases and J 4 bases, with 14 bases left between them. The V gene's germline CDR1 is MNHNS and CDR2 SASEGT. The CDR3 extends over 15 amino acids. The chain's CDR3 is CASSKPGDLTGELFF. In DNA, the CDR3 is TGTGCCAGCAGTAAACCGGGGGACCTCACCGGGGAGCTGTTTTTT.

This chain uses TRBV7-9 with TRBJ2-7; weak D call: TRBD2 (6 bases). The CDR3 length is 14 residues. V lost 5 bases to trimming and J lost 2 bases, with 13 bases between them. Germline loops: CDR1 SEHNR, CDR2 FQNEAQ (reference sequence). CDR3 sequence: CASSPGGQPYEQYF. The CDR3 nucleotides are TGTGCCAGCAGCCCTGGAGGGCAGCCCTACGAGCAGTACTTC.

This clonotype was observed a few times. This chain links TRBV20-1 with TRBJ2-1; D is unclear. V was shortened by 6 bases and J by 4 bases, with 16 bases between the two germline ends. CDR1 is DFQATT, CDR2 SNEGSKA, per germline (reference sequence). The CDR3 is 14 residues long. CDR3 nucleotide sequence: TGCAGTGCCCAGACCTTGGGCCATTACAATGAGCAGTTCTTC. Translation: CSAQTLGHYNEQFF.

This chain connects TRBV4-2 to TRBJ2-3; D call uncertain. Germline lookup yields CDR1 LGHNA and CDR2 YNFKEQ. The CDR3 totals 13 residues. Trimming pared 0 bases from V and 7 bases from J, leaving 8 bases between. The CDR3 nucleotides read TGTGCCAGCAGCCAAGAAGCTTGGAATACGCAGTATTTT. It yields the protein CASSQEAWNTQYF.

V is TRBV5-1 and J is TRBJ2-3, with a weak D call TRBD2 (6 bases). This CDR3 region has 17 residues. Germline V lookup: CDR1 SGHRS, CDR2 YFSETQ. Between the trimmed V and J ends, which lost 4 bases and 1 base, there was a span of 19 bases. The CDR3 DNA follows: TGCGCCAGCAGCCGCAACGGGGGAGTTGATGGCACAGATACGCAGTATTTT. Translation: CASSRNGGVDGTDTQYF.

This clonotype showed up just a few times. This chain joins TRBV7-6 and TRBJ2-3, with 12 bases aligning to TRBD2. Trimming at V came to 5 bases and at J to 1 base, leaving 16 bases not matched to a gene. The CDR3 totals 20 residues. CDR1 is SGHVS and CDR2 is FNYEAQ in the germline V gene. The CDR3 nucleotides are TGTGCCAGCAGCGCCCTCCCGTTTGGGACTAGCGGGCGGGGCACAGATACGCAGTATTTT. This sequence encodes CASSALPFGTSGRGTDTQYF.

CDR3 nucleotides: TGCAGCGTTTTTGCGGGAATTATGAACACTGAAGCTTTCTTT. It translates to CSVFAGIMNTEAFF. The genes are TRBV29-1 and TRBJ1-1; D gene uncertain. Trimming took off 5 bases at V and 0 bases at J, with 13 bases between the two ends. This CDR3 region has 14 residues. From germline, CDR1 is SQVTM and CDR2 ANQGSEA.

This clonotype was picked up one time. This chain connects TRBV28 to TRBJ2-1, with D tentatively TRBD1 (6 bases). Germline V CDR1 and CDR2: MDHEN, SYDVKM. The CDR3 is made up of 19 amino acids. V lost 2 bases and J lost 0, with 20 bases in between. The CDR3 DNA sequence: TGTGCCAGCAGTTTACGGCAGGGACACACGTCAAGCTCCTACAATGAGCAGTTCTTC. Translating it yields CASSLRQGHTSSSYNEQFF.

J is TRBJ2-3 and V is TRBV11-1; 8 nucleotides match TRBD2. Germline CDR1 SGHAT, CDR2 FQDESV (reference sequence). V shed 1 base and J 0 bases; nucleotides not matched to a gene: 12. There are 19 residues in the CDR3. The CDR3 region is CASSLGLVASGSSTDTQYF. The CDR3 DNA follows: TGTGCCAGCAGCTTAGGTCTTGTGGCTAGCGGGTCTAGCACAGATACGCAGTATTTT.

This clonotype was seen a few times. The chain recombines TRBV9 with TRBJ2-3; tentative D call: TRBD2 (7 bases). This CDR3 comprises 16 residues. CDR1 is SGDLS, CDR2 YYNGEE, per germline. Trimming removed 3 bases at V and 8 bases at J, with 22 bases between. The chain's CDR3 is CASSGRVGGGPLTQYF. In DNA, the CDR3 is TGTGCCAGCAGCGGGCGTGTAGGGGGGGGGCCGCTTACGCAGTATTTT. Using reference TRBV9 and TRBJ2-3 for the parts outside the CDR3, the full variable domain is DSGVTQTPKHLITATGQRVTLRCSPRSGDLSVYWYQQSLDQGLQFLIQYYNGEERAKGNILERFSAQQFPDLHSELNLSSLELGDSALYFCASSGRVGGGPLTQYFGPGTRLTVL.

The chain links TRBV11-2 to TRBJ2-7; TRBD2 aligns across 7 bases. V shed 1 base, J shed 3 bases, and the junction held 6 bases outside the gene matches. The CDR3 consists of 15 residues. From germline, CDR1 is SGHAT and CDR2 FQNNGV. CDR3 in DNA: TGTGCCAGCAGCTTAGGACTGACTAGCAACTACGAGCAGTACTTC. Translation: CASSLGLTSNYEQYF.

This clonotype was seen ten or more times. This rearrangement joins TRBV6-1 to TRBJ1-1; maybe TRBD1 (5 bases). The CDR3 loop spans 15 amino acids. The germline CDR1 and CDR2 sequences are MNHNS and SASEGT. V dropped 6 bases and J dropped 5 bases, with 19 bases sitting between them. The CDR3 DNA sequence: TGTGCCAGCAGAATCGTGGGGGGTCAGAGGACTGAAGCTTTCTTT. Amino acids: CASRIVGGQRTEAFF.

This clonotype was counted between two and nine times. The chain employs TRBV20-1 and TRBJ1-2; no clear D. Looked up from germline, CDR1 is DFQATT and CDR2 is SNEGSKA (reference sequence). CDR3 length equals 13 residues. V lost 4 bases and J 9 bases, leaving 18 bases between the germline ends. CDR3 in amino acids: CSATETARGRYTF. DNA for the CDR3: TGCAGTGCTACAGAGACGGCCCGAGGTCGCTACACCTTC.